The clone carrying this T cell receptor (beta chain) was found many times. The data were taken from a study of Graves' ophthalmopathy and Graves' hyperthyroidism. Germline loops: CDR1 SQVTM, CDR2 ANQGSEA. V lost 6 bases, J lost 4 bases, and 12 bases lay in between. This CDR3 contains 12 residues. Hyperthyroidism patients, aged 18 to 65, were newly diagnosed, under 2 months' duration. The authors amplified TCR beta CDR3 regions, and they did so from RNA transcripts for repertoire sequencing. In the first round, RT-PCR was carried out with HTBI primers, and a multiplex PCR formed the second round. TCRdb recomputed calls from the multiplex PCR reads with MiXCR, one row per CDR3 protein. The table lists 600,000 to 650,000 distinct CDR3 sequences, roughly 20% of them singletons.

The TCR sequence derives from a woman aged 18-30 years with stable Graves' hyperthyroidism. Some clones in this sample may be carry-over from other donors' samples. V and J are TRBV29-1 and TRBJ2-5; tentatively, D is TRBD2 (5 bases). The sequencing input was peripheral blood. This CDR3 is CSVSGNTETQYF. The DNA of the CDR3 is TGCAGCGTATCCGGGAATACAGAGACCCAGTACTTC.